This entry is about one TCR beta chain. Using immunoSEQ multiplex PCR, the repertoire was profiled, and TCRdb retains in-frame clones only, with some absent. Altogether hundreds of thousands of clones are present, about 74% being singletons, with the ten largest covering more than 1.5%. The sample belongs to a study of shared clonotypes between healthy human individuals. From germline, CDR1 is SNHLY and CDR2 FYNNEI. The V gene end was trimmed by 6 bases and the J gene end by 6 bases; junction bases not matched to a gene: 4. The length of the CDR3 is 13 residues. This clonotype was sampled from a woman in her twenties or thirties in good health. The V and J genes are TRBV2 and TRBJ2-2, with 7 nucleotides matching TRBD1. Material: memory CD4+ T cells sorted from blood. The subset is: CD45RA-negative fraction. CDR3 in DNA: TGTGCCAGCAGGTCCGACAGGGCCGGGGAGCTGTTTTTT. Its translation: CASRSDRAGELFF.